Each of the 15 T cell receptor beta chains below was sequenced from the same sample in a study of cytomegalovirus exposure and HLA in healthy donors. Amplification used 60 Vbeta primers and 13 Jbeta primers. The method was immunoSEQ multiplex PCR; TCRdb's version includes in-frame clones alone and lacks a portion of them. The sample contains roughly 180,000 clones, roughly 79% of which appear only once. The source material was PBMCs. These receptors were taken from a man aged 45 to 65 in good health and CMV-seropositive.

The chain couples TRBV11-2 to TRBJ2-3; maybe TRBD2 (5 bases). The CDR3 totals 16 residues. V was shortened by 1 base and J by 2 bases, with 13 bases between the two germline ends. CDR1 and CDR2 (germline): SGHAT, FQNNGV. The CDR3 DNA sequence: TGTGCCAGCAGCTTAGGGAGGCGGACCCACACAGATACGCAGTATTTT. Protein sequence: CASSLGRRTHTDTQYF.

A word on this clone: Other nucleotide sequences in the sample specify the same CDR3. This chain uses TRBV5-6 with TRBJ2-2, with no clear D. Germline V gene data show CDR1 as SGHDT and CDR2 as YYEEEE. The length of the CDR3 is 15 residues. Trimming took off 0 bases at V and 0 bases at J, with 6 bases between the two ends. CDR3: CASSLGGTNTGELFF. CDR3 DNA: TGTGCCAGCAGCTTGGGCGGAACGAACACCGGGGAGCTGTTTTTT.

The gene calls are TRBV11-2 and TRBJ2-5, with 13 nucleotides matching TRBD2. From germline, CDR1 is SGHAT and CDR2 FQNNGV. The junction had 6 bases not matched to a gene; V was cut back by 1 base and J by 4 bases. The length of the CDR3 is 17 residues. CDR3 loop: CASSLVLAGGRGETQYF. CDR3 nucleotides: TGTGCCAGCAGCTTAGTACTAGCGGGGGGGAGGGGAGAGACCCAGTACTTC.

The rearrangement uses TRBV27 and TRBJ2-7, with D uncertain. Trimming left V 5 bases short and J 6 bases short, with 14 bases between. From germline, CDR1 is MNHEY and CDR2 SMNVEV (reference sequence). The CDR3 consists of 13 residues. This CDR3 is CASSPRTTTEQYF. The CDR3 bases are TGTGCCAGCAGTCCAAGAACAACTACCGAGCAGTACTTC.

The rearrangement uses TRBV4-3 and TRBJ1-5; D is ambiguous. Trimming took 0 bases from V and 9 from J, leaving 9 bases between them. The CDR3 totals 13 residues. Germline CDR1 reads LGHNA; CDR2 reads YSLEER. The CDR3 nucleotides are TGCGCCAGCAGCCAAGATCGCCAGCGGCCCCAGCATTTT. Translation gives CASSQDRQRPQHF.

CDR3 bases: TGTGCCAGCAGCTTGGCCCCGGGCGAGGGAGAGCCCCAGCATTTT. It specifies CASSLAPGEGEPQHF. The chain couples TRBV5-4 to TRBJ1-5; D unresolved. The CDR3 consists of 15 residues. V dropped 0 bases and J dropped 8 bases, with 15 bases sitting between them. CDR1 and CDR2 (germline): SGHNT, YYREEE (reference sequence). Using reference TRBV5-4 and TRBJ1-5 for the parts outside the CDR3, the full variable domain is ETGVTQSPTHLIKTRGQQVTLRCSSQSGHNTVSWYQQALGQGPQFIFQYYREEENGRGNFPPRFSGLQFPNYSSELNVNALELDDSALYLCASSLAPGEGEPQHFGDGTRLSIL.

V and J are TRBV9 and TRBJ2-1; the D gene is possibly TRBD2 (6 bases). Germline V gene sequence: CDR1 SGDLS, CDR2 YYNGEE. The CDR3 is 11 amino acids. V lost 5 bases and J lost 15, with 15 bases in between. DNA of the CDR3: TGTGCCAGCAGTAAGGGAGGTTTGGCGTTCTTC. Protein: CASSKGGLAFF. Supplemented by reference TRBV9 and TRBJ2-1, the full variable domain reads DSGVTQTPKHLITATGQRVTLRCSPRSGDLSVYWYQQSLDQGLQFLIQYYNGEERAKGNILERFSAQQFPDLHSELNLSSLELGDSALYFCASSKGGLAFFGPGTRLTVL.

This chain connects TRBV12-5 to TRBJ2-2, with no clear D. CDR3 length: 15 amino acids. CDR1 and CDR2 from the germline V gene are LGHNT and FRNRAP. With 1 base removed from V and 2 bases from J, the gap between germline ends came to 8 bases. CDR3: CASGLGSINTGELFF. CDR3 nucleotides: TGTGCTAGTGGTTTGGGGAGTATTAACACCGGGGAGCTGTTTTTT.

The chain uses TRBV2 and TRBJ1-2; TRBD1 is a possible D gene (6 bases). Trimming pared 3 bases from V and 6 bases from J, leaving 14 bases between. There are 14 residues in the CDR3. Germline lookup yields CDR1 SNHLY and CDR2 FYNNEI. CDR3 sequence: CASSDGGGVDGYTF. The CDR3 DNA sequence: TGTGCCAGCAGTGATGGGGGGGGCGTGGATGGCTACACCTTC. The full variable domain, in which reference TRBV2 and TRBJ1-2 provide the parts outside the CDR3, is EPEVTQTPSHQVTQMGQEVILRCVPISNHLYFYWYRQILGQKVEFLVSFYNNEISEKSEIFDDQFSVERPDGSNFTLKIRSTKLEDSAMYFCASSDGGGVDGYTFGSGTRLTVV.

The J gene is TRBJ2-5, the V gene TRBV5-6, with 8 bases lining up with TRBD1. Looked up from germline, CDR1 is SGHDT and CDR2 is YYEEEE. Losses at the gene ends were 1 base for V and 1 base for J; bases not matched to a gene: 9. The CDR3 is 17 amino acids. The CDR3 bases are TGTGCCAGCAGCTTGTGGGGCAGGGGGCGAACCCAAGAGACCCAGTACTTC. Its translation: CASSLWGRGRTQETQYF.

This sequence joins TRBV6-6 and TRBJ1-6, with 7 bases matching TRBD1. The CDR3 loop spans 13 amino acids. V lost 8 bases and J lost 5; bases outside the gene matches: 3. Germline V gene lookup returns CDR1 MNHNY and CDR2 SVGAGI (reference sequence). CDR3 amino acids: CASEGQNNSPLHF. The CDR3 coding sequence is TGTGCCAGCGAGGGACAGAATAATTCACCCCTCCACTTT.

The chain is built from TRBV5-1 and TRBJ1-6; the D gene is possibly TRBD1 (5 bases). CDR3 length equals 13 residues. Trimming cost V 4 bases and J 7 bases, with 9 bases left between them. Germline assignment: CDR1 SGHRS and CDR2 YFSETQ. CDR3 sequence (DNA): TGCGCCAGCAGCCCCGACAGCAATTCACCCCTCCACTTT. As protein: CASSPDSNSPLHF.

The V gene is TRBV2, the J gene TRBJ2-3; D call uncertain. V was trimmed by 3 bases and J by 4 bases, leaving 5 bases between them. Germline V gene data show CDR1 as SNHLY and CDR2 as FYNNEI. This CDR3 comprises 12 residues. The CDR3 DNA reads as TGTGCCAGCAGTGATGGAGCAGATACGCAGTATTTT. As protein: CASSDGADTQYF. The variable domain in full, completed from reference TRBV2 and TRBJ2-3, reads EPEVTQTPSHQVTQMGQEVILRCVPISNHLYFYWYRQILGQKVEFLVSFYNNEISEKSEIFDDQFSVERPDGSNFTLKIRSTKLEDSAMYFCASSDGADTQYFGPGTRLTVL.

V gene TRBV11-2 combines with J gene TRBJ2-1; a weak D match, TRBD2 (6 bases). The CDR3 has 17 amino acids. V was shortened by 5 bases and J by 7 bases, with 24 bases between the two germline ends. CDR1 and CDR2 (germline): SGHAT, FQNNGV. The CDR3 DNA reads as TGTGCCAGCAGCGCTCTCCCGGGAGCGGGCTACAGTAATGAGCAGTTCTTC. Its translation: CASSALPGAGYSNEQFF.

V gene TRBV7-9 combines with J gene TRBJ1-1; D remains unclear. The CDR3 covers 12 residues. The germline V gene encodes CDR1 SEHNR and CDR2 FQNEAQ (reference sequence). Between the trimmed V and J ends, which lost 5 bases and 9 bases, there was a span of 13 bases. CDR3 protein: CASSPPEAKAFF. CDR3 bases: TGTGCCAGCAGCCCCCCGGAGGCTAAAGCTTTCTTT.